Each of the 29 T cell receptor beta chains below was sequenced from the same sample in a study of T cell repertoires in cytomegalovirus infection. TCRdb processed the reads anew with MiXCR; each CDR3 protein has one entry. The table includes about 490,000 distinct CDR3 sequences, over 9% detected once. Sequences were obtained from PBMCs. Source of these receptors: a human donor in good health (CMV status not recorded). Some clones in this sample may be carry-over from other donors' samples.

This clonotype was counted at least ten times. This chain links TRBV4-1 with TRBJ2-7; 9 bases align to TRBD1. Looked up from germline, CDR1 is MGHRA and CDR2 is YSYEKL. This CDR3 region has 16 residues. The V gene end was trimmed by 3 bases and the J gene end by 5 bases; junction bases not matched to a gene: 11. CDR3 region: CASSQAGTGKGHEQYF. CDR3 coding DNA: TGCGCCAGCAGCCAGGCCGGGACAGGGAAAGGTCACGAGCAGTACTTC.

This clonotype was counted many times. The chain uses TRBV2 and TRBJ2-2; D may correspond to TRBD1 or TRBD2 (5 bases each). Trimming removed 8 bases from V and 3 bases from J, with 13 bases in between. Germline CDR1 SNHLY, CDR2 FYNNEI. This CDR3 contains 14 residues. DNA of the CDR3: TGTGCCAGCGGTGGGGACGCTCACACCGGGGAGCTGTTTTTT. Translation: CASGGDAHTGELFF. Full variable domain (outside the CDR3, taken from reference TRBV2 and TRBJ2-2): EPEVTQTPSHQVTQMGQEVILRCVPISNHLYFYWYRQILGQKVEFLVSFYNNEISEKSEIFDDQFSVERPDGSNFTLKIRSTKLEDSAMYFCASGGDAHTGELFFGEGSRLTVL.

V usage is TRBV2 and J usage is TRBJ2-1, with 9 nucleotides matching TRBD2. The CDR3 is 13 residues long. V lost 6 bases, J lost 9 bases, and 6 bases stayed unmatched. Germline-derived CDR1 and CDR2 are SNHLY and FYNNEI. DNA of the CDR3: TGTGCCAGCAGGGGTAGCGGGAGAGGTGAGCAGTTCTTC. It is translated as CASRGSGRGEQFF.

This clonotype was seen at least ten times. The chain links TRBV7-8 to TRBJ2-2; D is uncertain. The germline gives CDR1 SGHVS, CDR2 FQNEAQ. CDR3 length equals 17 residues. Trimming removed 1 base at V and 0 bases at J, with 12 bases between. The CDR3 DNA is TGTGCCAGCAGCTTAGGGGTTTTTGGGGCGAACACCGGGGAGCTGTTTTTT. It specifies CASSLGVFGANTGELFF.

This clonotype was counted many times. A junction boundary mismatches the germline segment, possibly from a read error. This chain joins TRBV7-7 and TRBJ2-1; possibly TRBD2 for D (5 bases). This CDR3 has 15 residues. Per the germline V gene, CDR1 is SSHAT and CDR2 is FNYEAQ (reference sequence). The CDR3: CASSRLDSLGNEQFF. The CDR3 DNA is TGTGCTAGCAGCCGCCTGGACTCCCTGGGCAATGAGCAGTTCTTC.

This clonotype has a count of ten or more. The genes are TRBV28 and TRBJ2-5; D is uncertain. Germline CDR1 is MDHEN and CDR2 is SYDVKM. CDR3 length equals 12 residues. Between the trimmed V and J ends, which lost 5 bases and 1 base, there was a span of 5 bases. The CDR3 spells CASSPPQETQYF. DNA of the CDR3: TGTGCCAGCAGTCCCCCCCAAGAGACCCAGTACTTC.

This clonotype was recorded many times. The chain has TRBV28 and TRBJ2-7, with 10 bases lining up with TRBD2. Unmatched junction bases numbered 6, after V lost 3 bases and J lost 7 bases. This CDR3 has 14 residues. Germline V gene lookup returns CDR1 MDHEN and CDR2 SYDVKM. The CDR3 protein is CASSFIAGGREQYF. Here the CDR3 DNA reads TGTGCCAGCAGTTTCATAGCGGGAGGAAGGGAGCAGTACTTC.

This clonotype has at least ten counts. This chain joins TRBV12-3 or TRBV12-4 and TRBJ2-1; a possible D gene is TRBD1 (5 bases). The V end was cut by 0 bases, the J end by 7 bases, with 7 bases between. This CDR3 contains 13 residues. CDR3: CASSLAGENEQFF. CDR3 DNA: TGTGCCAGCAGTTTAGCAGGGGAAAATGAGCAGTTCTTC.

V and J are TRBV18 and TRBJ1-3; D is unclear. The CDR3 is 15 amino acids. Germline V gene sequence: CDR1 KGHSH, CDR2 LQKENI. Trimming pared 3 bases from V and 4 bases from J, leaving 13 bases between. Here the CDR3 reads CASSPVPSGGNTIYF. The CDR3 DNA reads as TGTGCCAGCTCACCTGTTCCATCAGGCGGAAACACCATATATTTT.

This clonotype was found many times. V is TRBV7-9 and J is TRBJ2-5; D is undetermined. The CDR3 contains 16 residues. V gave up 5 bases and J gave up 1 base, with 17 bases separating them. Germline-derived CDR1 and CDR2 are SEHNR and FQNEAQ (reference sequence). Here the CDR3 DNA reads TGTGCCAGCAGCCCAAGAGTCCGGGCTACCCAAGAGACCCAGTACTTC. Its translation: CASSPRVRATQETQYF.

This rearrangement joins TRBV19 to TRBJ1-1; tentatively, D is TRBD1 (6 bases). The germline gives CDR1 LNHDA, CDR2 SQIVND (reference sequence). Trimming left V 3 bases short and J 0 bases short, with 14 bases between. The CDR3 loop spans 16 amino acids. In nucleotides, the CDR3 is TGTGCCAGTAGTATCGGACAGAGGTACCTGAACACTGAAGCTTTCTTT. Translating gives CASSIGQRYLNTEAFF.

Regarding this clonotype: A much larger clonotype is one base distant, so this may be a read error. The CDR3 is CASCLAGAGKGYTF. For the CDR3, the DNA is TGCGCCAGCTGCTTGGCCGGGGCAGGAAAGGGCTACACCTTC. This chain uses TRBV5-1 with TRBJ1-2; D might be TRBD1 (5 bases). The CDR3 extends over 14 amino acids. CDR1 and CDR2 (germline): SGHRS, YFSETQ.

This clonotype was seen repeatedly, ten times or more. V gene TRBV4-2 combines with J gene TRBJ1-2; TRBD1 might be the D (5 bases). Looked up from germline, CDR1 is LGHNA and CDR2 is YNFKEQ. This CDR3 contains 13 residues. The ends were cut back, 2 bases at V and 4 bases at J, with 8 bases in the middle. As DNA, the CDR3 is TGTGCCAGCAGCCAACAAGACAGCTATGGCTACACCTTC. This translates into CASSQQDSYGYTF.

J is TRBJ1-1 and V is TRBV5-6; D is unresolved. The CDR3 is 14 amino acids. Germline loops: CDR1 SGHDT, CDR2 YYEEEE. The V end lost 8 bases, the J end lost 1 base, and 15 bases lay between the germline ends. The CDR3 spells CASFSWTGNTEAFF. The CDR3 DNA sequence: TGTGCCAGTTTTAGTTGGACGGGGAACACTGAAGCTTTCTTT.

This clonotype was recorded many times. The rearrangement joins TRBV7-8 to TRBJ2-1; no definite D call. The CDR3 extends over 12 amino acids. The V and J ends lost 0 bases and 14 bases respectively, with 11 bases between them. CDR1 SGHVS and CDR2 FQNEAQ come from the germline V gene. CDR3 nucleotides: TGTGCCAGCAGCTTAGCCTCTGGGAAGGAGTTCTTC. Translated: CASSLASGKEFF.

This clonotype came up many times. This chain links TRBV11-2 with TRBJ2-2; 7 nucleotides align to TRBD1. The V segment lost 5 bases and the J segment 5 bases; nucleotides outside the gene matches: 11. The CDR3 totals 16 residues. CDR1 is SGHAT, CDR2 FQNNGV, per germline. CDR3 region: CASSPSMGRGTGELFF. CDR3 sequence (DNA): TGTGCCAGCAGCCCCTCGATGGGCAGGGGGACCGGGGAGCTGTTTTTT.

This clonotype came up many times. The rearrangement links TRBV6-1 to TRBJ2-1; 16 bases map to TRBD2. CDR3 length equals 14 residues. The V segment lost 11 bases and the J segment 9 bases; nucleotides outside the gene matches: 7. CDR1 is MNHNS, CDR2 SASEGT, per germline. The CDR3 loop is CACGTSGGAGEQFF. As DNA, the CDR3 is TGTGCCTGCGGGACTAGCGGGGGGGCCGGTGAGCAGTTCTTC.

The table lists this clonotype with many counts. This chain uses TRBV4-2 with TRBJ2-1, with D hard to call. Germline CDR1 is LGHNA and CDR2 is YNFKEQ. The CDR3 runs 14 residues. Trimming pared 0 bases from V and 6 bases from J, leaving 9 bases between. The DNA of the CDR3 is TGTGCCAGCAGCCAAGATCCTACCGGCAATGAGCAGTTCTTC. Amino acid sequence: CASSQDPTGNEQFF.

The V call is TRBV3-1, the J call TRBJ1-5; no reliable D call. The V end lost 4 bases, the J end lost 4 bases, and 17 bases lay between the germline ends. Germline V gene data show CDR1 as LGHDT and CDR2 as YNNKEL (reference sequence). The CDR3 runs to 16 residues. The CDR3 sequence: CASSPYGNSPNQPQHF. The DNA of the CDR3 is TGTGCCAGCAGCCCTTATGGAAACAGCCCAAATCAGCCCCAGCATTTT.

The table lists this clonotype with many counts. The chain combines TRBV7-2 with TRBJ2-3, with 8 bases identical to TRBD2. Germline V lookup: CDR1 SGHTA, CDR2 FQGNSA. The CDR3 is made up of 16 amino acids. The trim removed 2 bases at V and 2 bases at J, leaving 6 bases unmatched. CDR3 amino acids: CASSLQAGGPTDTQYF. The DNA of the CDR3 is TGTGCCAGCAGCTTACAGGCGGGGGGCCCCACAGATACGCAGTATTTT.

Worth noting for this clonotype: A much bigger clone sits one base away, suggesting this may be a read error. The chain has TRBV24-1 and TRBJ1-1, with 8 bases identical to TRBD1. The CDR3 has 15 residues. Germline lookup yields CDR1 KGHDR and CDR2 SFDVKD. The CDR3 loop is CAISDAGTGNTEAFF. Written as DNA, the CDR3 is TGTGCCATCAGTGATGCCGGGACAGGGAACACTGAAGCTTTCTTT.

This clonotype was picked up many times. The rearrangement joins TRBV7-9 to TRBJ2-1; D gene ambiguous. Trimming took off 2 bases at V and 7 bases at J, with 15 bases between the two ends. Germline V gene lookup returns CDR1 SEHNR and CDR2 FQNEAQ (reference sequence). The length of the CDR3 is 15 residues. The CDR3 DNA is TGTGCCAGCAGCTTAAGCGATTCTCCCTCAAATGAGCAGTTCTTC. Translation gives CASSLSDSPSNEQFF.

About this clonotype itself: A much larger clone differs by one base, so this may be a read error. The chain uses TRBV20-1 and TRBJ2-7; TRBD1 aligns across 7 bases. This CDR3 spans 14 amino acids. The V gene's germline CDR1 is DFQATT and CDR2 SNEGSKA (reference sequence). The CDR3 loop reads CSAWDSPAGYDQYF. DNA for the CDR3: TGCAGTGCTTGGGACAGCCCAGCTGGCTACGACCAGTACTTC.

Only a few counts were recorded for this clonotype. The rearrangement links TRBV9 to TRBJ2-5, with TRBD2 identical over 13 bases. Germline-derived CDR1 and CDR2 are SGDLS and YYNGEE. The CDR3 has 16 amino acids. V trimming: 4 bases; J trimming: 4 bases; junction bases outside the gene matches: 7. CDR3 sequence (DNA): TGTGCCAGCAGCCCCCAAGGACTAGCGGGAGTAGAGACCCAGTACTTC. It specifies CASSPQGLAGVETQYF.

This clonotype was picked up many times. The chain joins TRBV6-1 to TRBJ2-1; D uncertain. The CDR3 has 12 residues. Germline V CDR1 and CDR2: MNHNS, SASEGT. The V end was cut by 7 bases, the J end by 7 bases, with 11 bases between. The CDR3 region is CASTWGGNEQFF. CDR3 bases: TGTGCCAGCACGTGGGGTGGGAATGAGCAGTTCTTC.

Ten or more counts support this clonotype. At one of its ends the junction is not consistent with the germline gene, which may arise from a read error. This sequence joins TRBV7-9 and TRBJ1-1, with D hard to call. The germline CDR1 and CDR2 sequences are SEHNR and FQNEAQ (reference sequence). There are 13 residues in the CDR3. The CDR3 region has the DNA TGTGCCAGCACCTTAATGGCGAACACTGAAGCTTTCTTT. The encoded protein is CASTLMANTEAFF.

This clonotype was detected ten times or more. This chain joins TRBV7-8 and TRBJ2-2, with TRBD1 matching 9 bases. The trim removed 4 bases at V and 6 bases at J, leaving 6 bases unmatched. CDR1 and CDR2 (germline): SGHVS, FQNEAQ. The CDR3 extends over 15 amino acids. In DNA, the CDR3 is TGTGCCAGCAGCTCCGGGACAGGGTTTCCCGGGGAGCTGTTTTTT. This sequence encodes CASSSGTGFPGELFF.

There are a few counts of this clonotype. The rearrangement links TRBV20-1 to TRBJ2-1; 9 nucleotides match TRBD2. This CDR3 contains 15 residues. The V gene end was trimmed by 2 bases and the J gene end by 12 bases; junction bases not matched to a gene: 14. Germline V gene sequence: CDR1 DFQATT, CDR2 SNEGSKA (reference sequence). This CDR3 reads CSARSLAGSVLGQFF. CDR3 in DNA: TGCAGTGCTAGAAGCCTAGCGGGATCCGTTTTGGGGCAGTTCTTC.

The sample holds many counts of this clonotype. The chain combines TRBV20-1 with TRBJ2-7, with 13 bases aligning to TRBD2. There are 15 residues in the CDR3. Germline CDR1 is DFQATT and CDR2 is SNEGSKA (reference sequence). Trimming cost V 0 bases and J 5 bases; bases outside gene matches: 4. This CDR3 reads CSARDTSGRANEQYF. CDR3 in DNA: TGCAGTGCTAGAGATACTAGCGGGAGGGCCAACGAGCAGTACTTC.